This note documents a single TCR beta chain sequence. Its antigen is currently not known. There are no base qualities to consult, and no much larger clone falls within one base. To prepare the library, the immunoSEQ multiplex PCR assay was applied. Sourced from immuneACCESS, this table was stored by TCRdb with only in-frame sequences that have V and J called. A share of the clones is absent; for the studies checked, an unresolved V gene accounts for under half, and the remainder has no known explanation. Here the sample has roughly 40,000 clones; 75% to 95% occur a single time. Around 0.5% of the sample comes from the top ten. The sample comes from a study of T cell changes during pregnancy in multiple sclerosis (dated by TCRdb to the late 2010s). In the study overall: In women with multiple sclerosis, the researchers looked at how the T cell repertoire shifted as pregnancy progressed.

Taken from cysteine to phenylalanine, the CDR3 has 15 residues. The only DNA kept is the CDR3, 45 bases in frame from the first base. CDR1 and CDR2 (MGHDK, SYGVNS) derive from the germline V gene. Trimmed from V: 5 bases; trimmed from J: 9 bases; junction bases lacking a gene match: 8. The chain is made from TRBV25-1 and TRBJ2-1; 12 bases in between match TRBD2. The starting material was CD4+ T cells from peripheral blood mononuclear cells, obtained in the second trimester of pregnancy. The sequence came from a female donor in good health, enrolled as a control in a pregnancy study. The CDR3 reads CASSPGTSGPGEQFF. In nucleotide form, the sequence is TGTGCCAGCAGTCCCGGGACTAGCGGGCCGGGTGAGCAGTTCTTC.